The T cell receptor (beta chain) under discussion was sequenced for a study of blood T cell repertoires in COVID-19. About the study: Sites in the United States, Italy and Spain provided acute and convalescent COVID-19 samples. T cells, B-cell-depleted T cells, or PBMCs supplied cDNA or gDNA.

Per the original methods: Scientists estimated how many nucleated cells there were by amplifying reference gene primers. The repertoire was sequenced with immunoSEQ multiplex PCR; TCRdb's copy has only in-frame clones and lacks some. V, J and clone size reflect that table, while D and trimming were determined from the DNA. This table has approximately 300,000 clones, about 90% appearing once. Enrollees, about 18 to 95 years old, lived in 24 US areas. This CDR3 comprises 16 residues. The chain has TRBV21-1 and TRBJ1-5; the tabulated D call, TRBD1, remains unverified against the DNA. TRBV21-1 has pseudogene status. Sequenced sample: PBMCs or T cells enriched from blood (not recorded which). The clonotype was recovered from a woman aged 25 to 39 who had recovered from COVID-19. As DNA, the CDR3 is TGTGCCAGCACTTTGACAGGGGATACGGAAGGGCAGCCCCAGCATTTT. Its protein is CASTLTGDTEGQPQHF.